The clone carrying this TCR beta chain was found many times. The CDR3 contains 16 residues. The germline V gene has CDR1 SGDLS and CDR2 YYNGEE. V was pared by 0 bases and J by 4 bases, with 17 bases between. The sample originates from a study of Graves' ophthalmopathy and Graves' hyperthyroidism. Scientists amplified the TCR beta CDR3 regions from RNA transcripts. First-round RT-PCR relied on HTBI primers, and a second-round multiplex PCR came next. TCRdb recomputed calls from the multiplex PCR reads with MiXCR, one row per CDR3 protein. Of roughly 170,000 distinct CDR3 sequences in the sample, approximately 40% are singletons; the top ten hold nearly 9%.

The chain joins TRBV9 to TRBJ2-7; D is possibly TRBD1 (5 bases). The sequencing input was peripheral blood. The sequence derives from a man between 25 and 39 years old with Graves' ophthalmopathy. The CDR3 sequence: CASSVGGGAMGYEQYF. The DNA for the CDR3 is TGTGCCAGCAGCGTAGGAGGTGGGGCTATGGGATACGAGCAGTACTTC.